This T cell receptor (beta chain) was identified in a study of blood T cell repertoires in COVID-19. Profiling relied on immunoSEQ multiplex PCR, and the TCRdb table lists in-frame clones only, not all of them. The sample carries some 240,000 clones, around 90% recorded once. From germline, CDR1 is SGHTS and CDR2 YDEGEE. This CDR3 is built from 16 residues. V lost 0 bases and J 2 bases, leaving 12 bases between the germline ends. The V and J genes are TRBV5-8 and TRBJ1-5; perhaps TRBD1 as D (5 bases). Sequencing was carried out using peripheral blood. This clonotype originated in a woman aged 55 to 70 with COVID-19, enrolled during active disease. The CDR3: CASSLGSGFGNQPQHF. The DNA of the CDR3 is TGTGCCAGCAGCTTGGGATCAGGGTTCGGCAATCAGCCCCAGCATTTT.